These 23 T cell receptor beta chains were all obtained from the same sample, sequenced in a study of long-term antiretroviral therapy in people with HIV. Investigators performed immunoSEQ version v3.0 at survey level. This table comes from immunoSEQ multiplex PCR, and its TCRdb copy is limited to in-frame clones, with some not included. The sample shows tens of thousands of clones, 80% to 90% of them seen only once. Here the sequenced sample was unsorted PBMCs, taken 0.8 years before starting antiretroviral therapy. Every receptor here comes from a man between 18 and 35 years old with HIV.

The CDR3 nucleotides are TGCGCCAGCAGCTTGCGGGTCAGGGAAGATACGCAGTATTTT. It is translated as CASSLRVREDTQYF. This chain connects TRBV5-1 to TRBJ2-3; TRBD1 might be the D (5 bases). V was pared by 1 base and J by 5 bases, with 11 bases between. CDR3 length equals 14 residues. CDR1 is SGHRS, CDR2 YFSETQ, per germline.

The chain is built from TRBV11-2 and TRBJ2-3, with D perhaps matching TRBD2 (6 bases). CDR1 is SGHAT and CDR2 is FQNNGV in the germline V gene. The CDR3 sequence is 14 residues long. Trimming took off 1 base at V and 6 bases at J, with 11 bases between the two ends. CDR3 in amino acids: CASSLAGEADTQYF. CDR3 DNA: TGTGCCAGCAGCTTAGCGGGGGAAGCCGATACGCAGTATTTT.

The rearrangement links TRBV11-2 to TRBJ1-6; TRBD1 agrees at 7 bases. CDR3 length equals 15 residues. Germline CDR1 is SGHAT and CDR2 is FQNNGV. After removal of 5 bases from V and 10 bases from J, the junction contained 11 bases not matched to a gene. CDR3 coding DNA: TGTGCCAGCAGCCGGGACCGGGACAGAGTCTCACCCCTCCACTTT. Protein sequence: CASSRDRDRVSPLHF.

V usage is TRBV14 and J usage is TRBJ2-3; D not certain. Germline lookup yields CDR1 SGHDN and CDR2 FVKESK. This CDR3 has 16 amino acids. Trimming cost V 1 base and J 1 base, with 12 bases left between them. DNA of the CDR3: TGTGCCAGCAGCCAAGGTCCCGGAGACGGCACAGATACGCAGTATTTT. Protein: CASSQGPGDGTDTQYF.

The chain is built from TRBV25-1 and TRBJ2-1; unclear D gene. Trimming took 6 bases from V and 0 from J, leaving 9 bases between them. This CDR3 is built from 14 residues. The germline gives CDR1 MGHDK, CDR2 SYGVNS. Here the CDR3 DNA reads TGTGCCAGCAGGCAATCCGGCTCCTACAATGAGCAGTTCTTC. It is translated as CASRQSGSYNEQFF. Full variable domain (rest looked up from reference TRBV25-1 and TRBJ2-1): EADIYQTPRYLVIGTGKKITLECSQTMGHDKMYWYQQDPGMELHLIHYSYGVNSTEKGDLSSESTVSRIRTEHFPLTLESARPSHTSQYLCASRQSGSYNEQFFGPGTRLTVL.

This clone has a single count. This chain uses TRBV6-6 with TRBJ2-4, with 7 positions matching TRBD1. V was clipped by 8 bases and J by 6 bases; unmatched bases: 4. The germline V gene encodes CDR1 MNHNY and CDR2 SVGAGI (reference sequence). The CDR3 contains 12 residues. The CDR3 is CASLGQPNIQYF. The CDR3 nucleotides are TGTGCCAGCCTGGGACAGCCAAACATTCAGTACTTC.

This chain uses TRBV30 with TRBJ2-1; maybe TRBD2 (5 bases). V gave up 8 bases and J gave up 15 bases, with 17 bases separating them. This CDR3 spans 10 amino acids. CDR1 GTSNPN and CDR2 SVGIG come from the germline V gene (reference sequence). CDR3 loop: CAEGVRIRFF. Written as DNA, the CDR3 is TGTGCCGAGGGTGTAAGGATCAGGTTCTTC.

The chain recombines TRBV30 with TRBJ1-1, with D possibly matching TRBD1 (6 bases). This CDR3 has 11 amino acids. CDR1 and CDR2 from the germline V gene are GTSNPN and SVGIG (reference sequence). Trimming removed 4 bases from V and 8 bases from J, with 11 bases in between. The CDR3, as DNA: TGTGCCTGGAAGATCGGGACAGAAGCTTTCTTT. Its translation is CAWKIGTEAFF.

The CDR3 loop reads CASSLERGLDEQYF. Written as DNA, the CDR3 is TGCGCCAGCAGCTTGGAGCGGGGACTAGACGAGCAGTACTTC. V usage is TRBV5-1 and J usage is TRBJ2-7, with 8 bases identical to TRBD2. Trimming at V came to 0 bases and at J to 5 bases, leaving 4 bases not matched to a gene. CDR3 size: 14 residues. In germline, CDR1 is SGHRS, CDR2 YFSETQ.

The chain has TRBV7-2 and TRBJ1-6; D call uncertain. Per the germline V gene, CDR1 is SGHTA and CDR2 is FQGNSA. CDR3 length: 16 amino acids. V dropped 1 base and J dropped 0 bases, with 7 bases sitting between them. The CDR3 DNA is TGTGCCAGCAGCTTAGACCAAAGCTCCTATAATTCACCCCTCCACTTT. This sequence encodes CASSLDQSSYNSPLHF.

CDR3 protein: CASSWGLGTYEQYF. CDR3 coding DNA: TGCGCCAGCAGCTGGGGACTAGGCACCTACGAGCAGTACTTC. The chain recombines TRBV5-1 with TRBJ2-7; 8 nucleotides align to TRBD2. The CDR3 is 14 residues long. In germline, CDR1 is SGHRS, CDR2 YFSETQ. Unmatched junction bases numbered 4, after V lost 3 bases and J lost 2 bases.

The chain has TRBV6-1 and TRBJ2-7, with 8 nucleotides matching TRBD1. In germline, CDR1 is MNHNS, CDR2 SASEGT. The CDR3 totals 14 residues. Trimming cost V 6 bases and J 4 bases; bases outside gene matches: 8. The DNA of the CDR3 is TGTGCCAGCAGACTCAGGGGGCGCAATTACGAGCAGTACTTC. This sequence encodes CASRLRGRNYEQYF.

V gene TRBV5-4 combines with J gene TRBJ2-3, with 13 nucleotides matching TRBD2. Losses at the gene ends were 4 bases for V and 4 bases for J; bases not matched to a gene: 6. This CDR3 has 16 residues. Germline V CDR1 and CDR2: SGHNT, YYREEE (reference sequence). As DNA, the CDR3 is TGTGCCAGCAGCCCCGGGACTAGCGGGATATCAGATACGCAGTATTTT. It translates to CASSPGTSGISDTQYF.

The rearrangement links TRBV30 to TRBJ1-5; D might be TRBD1 (5 bases). Germline V lookup: CDR1 GTSNPN, CDR2 SVGIG (reference sequence). V gave up 0 bases and J gave up 5 bases, with 8 bases separating them. There are 13 residues in the CDR3. CDR3 nucleotides: TGTGCCTGGAGTGTCGGGGGGGATCAGCCCCAGCATTTT. It yields the protein CAWSVGGDQPQHF.

The J gene is TRBJ2-5, the V gene TRBV2; 12 bases line up with TRBD2. From germline, CDR1 is SNHLY and CDR2 FYNNEI. The CDR3 runs 17 residues. Unmatched junction bases numbered 9, after V lost 3 bases and J lost 4 bases. This CDR3 reads CASSEISLAGGIETQYF. The CDR3 DNA sequence: TGTGCCAGCAGTGAGATTAGCCTAGCGGGGGGGATAGAGACCCAGTACTTC. Drawing the rest from reference TRBV2 and TRBJ2-5, the complete variable domain is EPEVTQTPSHQVTQMGQEVILRCVPISNHLYFYWYRQILGQKVEFLVSFYNNEISEKSEIFDDQFSVERPDGSNFTLKIRSTKLEDSAMYFCASSEISLAGGIETQYFGPGTRLLVL.

The V gene is TRBV4-3, the J gene TRBJ2-7; maybe TRBD2 (6 bases). In germline, CDR1 is LGHNA, CDR2 YSLEER. The CDR3 is 13 amino acids. Trimming took off 4 bases at V and 6 bases at J, with 13 bases between the two ends. The chain's CDR3 is CASSPWPSAEQYF. In DNA, the CDR3 is TGCGCCAGCAGCCCGTGGCCTAGCGCCGAGCAGTACTTC.

The chain couples TRBV7-9 to TRBJ2-2; weak D call: TRBD1 (5 bases). This CDR3 region has 15 residues. Deletions cut 1 base from V and 5 bases from J, with 11 bases between. Germline CDR1 is SEHNR and CDR2 is FQNEAQ (reference sequence). CDR3 DNA: TGTGCCAGCAGCTTAGAGACAGACGGGACCGGGGAGCTGTTTTTT. This translates into CASSLETDGTGELFF.

The gene calls are TRBV7-2 and TRBJ1-2, with D unresolved. The CDR3 has 14 residues. CDR1 is SGHTA, CDR2 FQGNSA, per germline. V shed 2 bases and J shed 1 base, with 8 bases lying between them. This CDR3 is CASSLTGDNYGYTF. The CDR3 region has the DNA TGTGCCAGCAGCTTAACTGGGGATAACTATGGCTACACCTTC.

The CDR3 protein is CASSGDPDSGANVLTF. For the CDR3, the DNA is TGTGCCAGCAGTGGGGACCCGGACTCTGGGGCCAACGTCCTGACTTTC. This rearrangement joins TRBV7-6 to TRBJ2-6; D is perhaps TRBD1 or TRBD2 (5 bases each). In germline, CDR1 is SGHVS, CDR2 FNYEAQ. Trimming took off 6 bases at V and 0 bases at J, with 12 bases between the two ends. The CDR3 covers 16 residues.

A few counts support this clone. The V call is TRBV9, the J call TRBJ1-5; 8 bases line up with TRBD1. J gave up 0 bases and V 0 bases, and 8 bases lay outside the gene matches. Germline CDR1 SGDLS, CDR2 YYNGEE. There are 18 residues in the CDR3. The CDR3 loop reads CASSVVRDRSYSNQPQHF. The CDR3 DNA reads as TGTGCCAGCAGCGTAGTCCGGGACAGGAGTTATAGCAATCAGCCCCAGCATTTT.

The rearrangement links TRBV10-3 to TRBJ2-7; 12 nucleotides line up with TRBD2. V was pared by 8 bases and J by 6 bases, with 2 bases of the junction left unmatched. The V gene's germline CDR1 is ENHRY and CDR2 SYGVKD. This CDR3 has 12 amino acids. The CDR3 region is CAILGLAGEQYF. In DNA form, the CDR3 reads TGTGCCATCTTGGGACTAGCGGGCGAGCAGTACTTC.

The rearrangement joins TRBV5-4 to TRBJ2-3; TRBD2 agrees at 12 bases. After removal of 2 bases from V and 0 bases from J, the junction contained 4 bases not matched to a gene. The CDR3 consists of 17 residues. Per the germline V gene, CDR1 is SGHNT and CDR2 is YYREEE (reference sequence). Here the CDR3 reads CASSLFTSGGSTDTQYF. CDR3 bases: TGTGCCAGCAGCTTATTTACTAGCGGGGGGAGCACAGATACGCAGTATTTT.

The chain recombines TRBV7-3 with TRBJ2-4; 7 positions agree with TRBD1. This CDR3 comprises 14 residues. V lost 5 bases, J lost 8 bases, and 9 bases stayed unmatched. Germline V lookup: CDR1 SGHTA, CDR2 FQGTGA. CDR3 bases: TGTGCCAGCAGCCCGACAGGGTTTGGGGACATTCAGTACTTC. Translated: CASSPTGFGDIQYF.